This TCR beta chain emerged from a study of T cell responses to AZD1222 COVID-19 vaccine. Produced via immunoSEQ multiplex PCR; TCRdb's table is partial and in-frame only. The sample carries approximately 80,000 clones, about 84% recorded once. This clone was observed a handful of times. The V and J ends lost 5 bases and 4 bases respectively, with 26 bases between them. CDR3 length: 18 residues. Germline CDR1 is MDHEN and CDR2 is SYDVKM. This clonotype was obtained from an adult in good health. The chain joins TRBV28 to TRBJ1-2, with D possibly matching TRBD1 (6 bases). Sequences were derived from peripheral blood, sampled on day 0 of AZD1222 vaccination. CDR3 loop: CASSTTWRGYTRIYGYTF. The CDR3 nucleotides read TGTGCCAGCAGTACCACGTGGAGGGGGTACACTCGAATCTATGGCTACACCTTC.